Listed below are T cell receptor beta chains from one sample, sequenced in a study of cytomegalovirus exposure and HLA in healthy donors. Libraries were prepared by immunoSEQ multiplex PCR; TCRdb keeps only in-frame clonotypes and omits some of them. The sample holds 55,000 to 70,000 clones, around 94% seen once. The sequencing sample was made of PBMCs. The receptors shown here come from a young man in good health and CMV-seronegative. Each CDR3 is given with its conserved first and last residue. The order of the fields is V gene, D gene, CDR3 length, J gene, clone size, CDR3 DNA, CDR3 protein. A D gene is named only where the DNA matches it firmly. A clone size is listed for some rows: how often the clone was seen (once, few, many), or a class if it is expanded.

TRBV7-9	.	12	TRBJ1-2	.	TGTGCCAGCAGCTCCGACAGCTTTGGCTACACCTTC	CASSSDSFGYTF
TRBV14	TRBD1	17	TRBJ2-7	.	TGTGCCAGCAGCCCCCTTGGGGGTGGGACAGGGGACTACGAGCAGTACTTC	CASSPLGGGTGDYEQYF
TRBV6-4	.	14	TRBJ2-1	.	TGTGCCAGCAGTGACTCAGCAGGGGGGAATGAGCAGTTCTTC	CASSDSAGGNEQFF
TRBV6-4	.	16	TRBJ2-3	.	TGTGCCAACCTCCCCGTCATAGCGTCTAGCACAGATACGCAGTATTTT	CANLPVIASSTDTQYF
TRBV14	TRBD1	17	TRBJ2-7	.	TGTGCCAGCAGCCAAGAGTATTTGCCGGCAGGGGGCTACGAGCAGTACTTC	CASSQEYLPAGGYEQYF
TRBV4-1	.	14	TRBJ1-2	.	TGCGCCAGCACCCAGCAAGCGGATAACTATGGCTACACCTTC	CASTQQADNYGYTF
TRBV5-4	.	15	TRBJ2-2	once	TGTGCCAGCAGCTTAGCAGGAGGGGACACCGGGGAGCTGTTTTTT	CASSLAGGDTGELFF
TRBV18	TRBD2	15	TRBJ2-1	.	TGTGCCAGCTCACCGGGGACTAGTTCACACAATGAGCAGTTCTTC	CASSPGTSSHNEQFF
TRBV6-6	.	15	TRBJ2-7	.	TGTGCCAGCAGTTACCCGGAGAGTGGATCCTACGAGCAGTACTTC	CASSYPESGSYEQYF
TRBV6-5	.	14	TRBJ2-7	.	TGTGCCAGCAGTTACTCAGAGACAGCTAGGCGAAGGTACTTC	CASSYSETARRRYF
TRBV5-8	.	15	TRBJ2-5	.	TGTGCCAGCAGCTCAATACAGGGAAGCCAAGAGACCCAGTACTTC	CASSSIQGSQETQYF
TRBV5-1	TRBD1	14	TRBJ2-7	.	TGCGCCAGCAGCTTGAGGACAGGCTCCTACGAGCAGTACTTC	CASSLRTGSYEQYF
TRBV25-1	TRBD1	14	TRBJ1-2	.	TGTGCCAGCAGTGGGGGACAGGGGGCCTTTGGCTACACCTTC	CASSGGQGAFGYTF
TRBV7-9	.	13	TRBJ2-7	once	TGTGCCAGCAGCTCCAGGGGATCCTACGAGCAGTACTTC	CASSSRGSYEQYF
TRBV30	.	13	TRBJ2-7	.	TGTGCCTGGAGTCGTAAGCCCGACTACGAGCAGTACTTC	CAWSRKPDYEQYF
TRBV6-1	.	15	TRBJ1-3	.	TGTGCCAGCAGTGAGAGGGGGTTCTCTGGAAACACCATATATTTT	CASSERGFSGNTIYF
TRBV5-6	.	14	TRBJ1-1	once	TGTGCCAGCAGCCTAGTGTCCTTTGTCACTGAAGCTTTCTTT	CASSLVSFVTEAFF
TRBV29-1	TRBD2	12	TRBJ2-1	.	TGCAGCGTTTATAGCGGGAGCGCTGAGCAGTTCTTC	CSVYSGSAEQFF
TRBV4-2	TRBD2	16	TRBJ2-1	.	TGTGCCAGCAGCCAAGAAGTGACTAGCGGGGGCAATGAGCAGTTCTTC	CASSQEVTSGGNEQFF
TRBV28	TRBD1	13	TRBJ1-2	.	TGTGCCAGCAGTTACGACAGGGGCTATGGCTACACCTTC	CASSYDRGYGYTF
TRBV11-3	.	17	TRBJ2-1	.	TGTGCCAGCAGCCCCCGGGGTGCGGAGGCCCGTAGAAATGAGCAGTTCTTC	CASSPRGAEARRNEQFF
TRBV10-3	.	14	TRBJ1-3	.	TGTGCCATCAGTGGGACAGTCCTGGAAAACACCATATATTTT	CAISGTVLENTIYF
TRBV30	.	14	TRBJ1-5	.	TGTGCCTGGAGGGCACAGGGCCGGAGTCAGCCCCAGCATTTT	CAWRAQGRSQPQHF
TRBV28	.	16	TRBJ1-4	.	TGTGCCAGCAGTTTTTTCCCCGGGACACTGAATGAAAAACTGTTTTTT	CASSFFPGTLNEKLFF
TRBV6-1	.	13	TRBJ2-3	.	TGTGCCAGCAGTGAAATTAACACAGATACGCAGTATTTT	CASSEINTDTQYF
TRBV11-2	TRBD2	16	TRBJ2-7	once	TGTGCCAGCAGCTCCGGACTAGCGGGAGCGATCGACGAGCAGTACTTC	CASSSGLAGAIDEQYF
TRBV15	.	14	TRBJ1-1	.	TGTGCCACCAGCACCCGGGGGGCAGGAGCTGAAGCTTTCTTT	CATSTRGAGAEAFF
TRBV11-2	TRBD1	15	TRBJ1-2	once	TGTGCCAGCAGCTTAACGACAGGGGGTGTGTATGGCTACACCTTC	CASSLTTGGVYGYTF
TRBV18	TRBD2	16	TRBJ2-5	.	TGTGCCAGCTCCGGATCAATAGGACTAGCCGGGGAGACCCAGTACTTC	CASSGSIGLAGETQYF
TRBV28	.	12	TRBJ2-7	.	TGTGCCAGCAGTTTCAGGGCCGTCGGGCAGTACTTC	CASSFRAVGQYF
TRBV5-8	TRBD1	16	TRBJ1-1	.	TGTGCCAGCAGCACAGGACAGGGGTCTTTTGTAGCCGAAGCTTTCTTT	CASSTGQGSFVAEAFF
TRBV29-1	TRBD1	13	TRBJ1-5	.	TGCAGCGTAGGACAGGGCAATAGGCAGCCCCAGCATTTT	CSVGQGNRQPQHF
TRBV6-4	.	12	TRBJ2-3	.	TGTGCCAGCAGTGACCAGGGTGATACGCAGTATTTT	CASSDQGDTQYF
TRBV19	TRBD1	15	TRBJ2-7	.	TGTGCCAGTAGTAGTAGGAGACAGGGTGTTTACGAGCAGTACTTC	CASSSRRQGVYEQYF
TRBV30	TRBD1	13	TRBJ1-1	.	TGTGCCTGGAGTGAACAGGGGGGCACTGAAGCTTTCTTT	CAWSEQGGTEAFF
TRBV7-9	.	14	TRBJ2-7	.	TGTGCCAGCAGCTTAGGGGGGCTCCCCTACGAGCAGTACTTC	CASSLGGLPYEQYF
TRBV30	TRBD1	14	TRBJ1-1	once	TGTGCCTGGAGTGTGAGTAGACAGGGCACTGAAGCTTTCTTT	CAWSVSRQGTEAFF
TRBV2	.	17	TRBJ2-3	once	TGTGCCAGCAGTGGGGTGGGTGTCGCAAGCGGTACAGATACGCAGTATTTT	CASSGVGVASGTDTQYF
TRBV5-4	TRBD1	14	TRBJ1-1	.	TGTGCCAGCAGCTCCCGGGACAGGAACACTGAAGCTTTCTTT	CASSSRDRNTEAFF
TRBV7-2	.	13	TRBJ1-2	.	TGTGCCAGCAGCTTAATCGGGGTCCCTGGCTACACCTTC	CASSLIGVPGYTF
TRBV7-2	.	13	TRBJ1-1	.	TGTGCCAGCAGCTTTGGGAGCCGCACGGAAGCTTTCTTT	CASSFGSRTEAFF
TRBV19	.	16	TRBJ2-7	.	TGTGCCAGTAGTATAGTTTACGGGTCGGGGTCCTACGAGCAGTACTTC	CASSIVYGSGSYEQYF
TRBV28	.	12	TRBJ2-1	once	TGTGCCAGCAGTTTTTTCACGAGGAGACAGTTCTTC	CASSFFTRRQFF